This record covers a single TCR beta chain. No antigen is known for it. No per-base quality is available; no much larger clone lies one base away. CDR1 and CDR2 (SQVTM, ANQGSEA) derive from the germline V gene. From the cysteine up to the phenylalanine, the CDR3 has a length of 13 residues. Only the CDR3 DNA stays, 39 bases, in frame from base 1. The V end gives up 2 bases and the J end 4 bases, leaving 3 bases in the junction not matched to a gene. This record belongs to a study of CD8 T cells in Susac syndrome (dated by TCRdb to between 2017 and 2020). Study-level background: Repertoire sequencing was used to test whether CD8+ T cell activation and differentiation in Susac syndrome was antigen driven. CD8+ T cell repertoire clonality was compared between about a dozen healthy donors, some 14 Susac syndrome patients and some 15 multiple sclerosis patients. Results and caveats for the whole study, not just this receptor: The number of individuals in the TCR sequencing and HLA analysis was acknowledged as relatively small.

Peripheral blood CD8+ and CD4+ T cells from healthy donors, Susac syndrome patients and multiple sclerosis patients were profiled by high-throughput TCR beta sequencing. Healthy donors were included as age- and sex-matched controls. Bulk CD8+ and CD4+ T cells were purified by magnetic negative isolation, while CD8+ TEMRA cells were enriched using FACS. Blood was drawn into EDTA tubes, processed within 24 hours, and PBMCs were isolated by density gradient centrifugation. PBMCs destined for TCR sequencing were cryopreserved in liquid nitrogen and later thawed in a 37 °C water bath. The sorted or isolated CD4+, CD8+ and CD8+ TEMRA cells reached a purity of at least 90%. RNA was extracted using the RNeasy kit, and roughly 0.5 to 1 ug of the RNA was reverse transcribed with random hexamers. TCR beta CDR3 regions were amplified with the immunoSEQ multiplex PCR assay covering 54 Vbeta and 13 Jbeta segments. PCR amplification bias was corrected by using a synthetic template baseline for primer optimization and computational correction. The authors' analysis ran thus. Only productive sequences were kept, with reads annotated to V, D and J genes according to IMGT and analyzed in immunoSEQ Analyzer. Clonality was calculated as one minus the Shannon entropy normalized by log2 of the number of productive unique sequences. For each patient and control, public and private clones were evaluated within the 100 most prevalent clones. Susac-specific clones were defined as absent from healthy and MS cohorts, over a thousand published viral clones and other ImmuneACCESS disease sequences. Using fastp trimming at Q25 and MiXCR clonotype assembly, TCRdb reanalyzed the public sequencing data and kept in-frame beta chains. Every CDR3 protein is listed once, alongside the most common genes and DNA of its rows. TCRdb, not the authors, supplied the V and J calls. The sample records about 140,000 distinct CDR3 sequences, approximately 95% of which are singletons. The top ten constitute approximately 0.25% of the sample.

The receptor was derived from a human donor in good health. Recombination connected TRBV29-1 to TRBJ1-2, and 8 junction bases match TRBD1. Sample: CD8+ T cells from PBMCs. The CDR3 protein: CSVEPTGVYGYTF. The sequenced DNA is TGCAGCGTTGAACCGACAGGGGTCTATGGCTACACCTTC. The reference TRBV29-1 and TRBJ1-2 proteins fill in what lies around the CDR3, so the full variable domain reads SAVISQKPSRDICQRGTSLTIQCQVDSQVTMMFWYRQQPGQSLTLIATANQGSEATYESGFVIDKFPISRPNLTFSTLTVSNMSPEDSSIYLCSVEPTGVYGYTFGSGTRLTVV.